This passage covers 14 T cell receptor beta chains from one sample sequenced in a study of shared clonotypes between healthy human individuals. Profiled with immunoSEQ multiplex PCR; TCRdb holds only in-frame clones, not every one. The sample holds hundreds of thousands of clones, 90% to 97% seen once. Input material: naive CD4+ T cells sorted from blood. Subset of the sample: CD45RA+ positively selected. The receptors were sampled from a young woman in good health.

The sample holds one count of this clone. The gene calls are TRBV6-1 and TRBJ2-1; no reliable D call. CDR3 length equals 15 residues. V was pared by 4 bases and J by 2 bases, with 12 bases between. The germline V gene has CDR1 MNHNS and CDR2 SASEGT. The CDR3 loop is CASSATVGPYNEQFF. The CDR3, as DNA: TGTGCCAGCAGTGCGACCGTAGGTCCCTACAATGAGCAGTTCTTC.

This clone was detected only once. This chain uses TRBV28 with TRBJ2-1, with D possibly matching TRBD1 (6 bases). V was cut by 5 bases and J by 0 bases, with 8 bases left in between. The CDR3 covers 14 residues. CDR1 is MDHEN, CDR2 SYDVKM, per germline. CDR3 nucleotide sequence: TGTGCCAGCAGTAGGGGGATCTCCTACAATGAGCAGTTCTTC. Its protein product is CASSRGISYNEQFF.

This chain links TRBV6-5 with TRBJ2-5; TRBD1 matches 7 bases. This CDR3 is 13 amino acids long. V was clipped by 4 bases and J by 13 bases; unmatched bases: 12. Germline lookup yields CDR1 MNHEY and CDR2 SVGAGI. The CDR3 protein is CASSSTQGRRMYF. The CDR3 DNA reads as TGTGCCAGCAGTTCTACACAGGGGCGTCGGATGTACTTC.

As concerns this clone: Other DNA sequences in the same sample also yield this CDR3. The J gene is TRBJ1-1, the V gene TRBV28; D is undetermined. Germline loops: CDR1 MDHEN, CDR2 SYDVKM. CDR3 length: 15 amino acids. V shed 3 bases and J shed 5 bases, with 16 bases lying between them. The CDR3 loop reads CASSFAGPSRTEAFF. In DNA form, the CDR3 reads TGTGCCAGCAGTTTCGCAGGTCCCTCAAGAACTGAAGCTTTCTTT.

The gene calls are TRBV28 and TRBJ2-5, with D maybe TRBD1 (9 bases). The J call may be in error: the DNA end matches TRBJ2-7 better. Per the germline V gene, CDR1 is MDHEN and CDR2 is SYDVKM. The CDR3 sequence is 18 residues long. The CDR3 DNA reads TGTGCCAGCAGTTTAGTCGGGAGGGTTGGGACAGGGAGGTACGAGCAGTACTTC. This encodes CASSLVGRVGTGRYEQYF.

The chain uses TRBV28 and TRBJ1-5; possibly TRBD1 for D (6 bases). The V gene's germline CDR1 is MDHEN and CDR2 SYDVKM. V lost 4 bases and J lost 2, with 27 bases in between. The CDR3 is 20 residues long. This CDR3 is CASSSTSGRGGNWGNQPQHF. CDR3 bases: TGTGCCAGCAGTTCGACCTCGGGCAGGGGAGGCAATTGGGGCAATCAGCCCCAGCATTTT.

The chain uses TRBV19 and TRBJ2-2; D remains ambiguous. The germline V and J ends were trimmed by 5 bases and 2 bases, with 9 bases remaining between them. This CDR3 has 14 amino acids. CDR1 LNHDA and CDR2 SQIVND come from the germline V gene (reference sequence). The CDR3, as DNA: TGTGCCAGTAGTGGGCAGGCAAACACCGGGGAGCTGTTTTTT. Its protein product is CASSGQANTGELFF.

J is TRBJ2-7 and V is TRBV11-3; a weak D match, TRBD1 (6 bases). Germline V gene lookup returns CDR1 SGHNT and CDR2 YENEEA. V lost 5 bases to trimming and J lost 2 bases, with 10 bases between them. This CDR3 is 13 amino acids long. In DNA, the CDR3 is TGTGCCAGCAGCAGCACAGGGACCTACGAGCAGTACTTC. Translation: CASSSTGTYEQYF. The full variable domain, its missing parts supplied by reference TRBV11-3 and TRBJ2-7, is EAGVVQSPRYKIIEKKQPVAFWCNPISGHNTLYWYLQNLGQGPELLIRYENEEAVDDSQLPKDRFSAERLKGVDSTLKIQPAELGDSAVYLCASSSTGTYEQYFGPGTRLTVT.

The chain employs TRBV28 and TRBJ2-7; D may correspond to TRBD1 or TRBD2 (6 bases each). Germline V gene lookup returns CDR1 MDHEN and CDR2 SYDVKM. The V and J ends lost 6 bases and 5 bases respectively, with 17 bases between them. The CDR3 length is 14 residues. As DNA, the CDR3 is TGTGCCAGCAGCCTTGGGCAGGGGAGGCACGAGCAGTACTTC. It encodes CASSLGQGRHEQYF. Filled out from reference TRBV28 and TRBJ2-7, the complete variable domain reads DVKVTQSSRYLVKRTGEKVFLECVQDMDHENMFWYRQDPGLGLRLIYFSYDVKMKEKGDIPEGYSVSREKKERFSLILESASTNQTSMYLCASSLGQGRHEQYFGPGTRLTVT.

This rearrangement joins TRBV10-3 to TRBJ2-7, with D possibly being TRBD1 (6 bases). CDR1 ENHRY and CDR2 SYGVKD come from the germline V gene. V lost 5 bases and J 5 bases, leaving 16 bases between the germline ends. The CDR3 sequence is 14 residues long. The CDR3 spells CAISPGTGLNEQYF. CDR3 DNA: TGTGCCATCAGTCCCGGAACAGGGTTAAACGAGCAGTACTTC.

The chain employs TRBV5-4 and TRBJ2-1, with D perhaps TRBD1 (5 bases). The ends were cut back, 0 bases at V and 0 bases at J, with 7 bases in the middle. The CDR3 runs 15 residues. The germline V gene has CDR1 SGHNT and CDR2 YYREEE (reference sequence). The CDR3 bases are TGTGCCAGCAGCTTGGGACAGAGCTCCTACAATGAGCAGTTCTTC. Protein product: CASSLGQSSYNEQFF.

The chain employs TRBV18 and TRBJ2-1, with 9 bases matching TRBD2. This CDR3 spans 16 amino acids. J was trimmed by 2 bases and V by 3 bases; bases with no gene match: 5. Germline V CDR1 and CDR2: KGHSH, LQKENI. Written as DNA, the CDR3 is TGTGCCAGCTCACCTACCCCTAGCGGGACCTACAATGAGCAGTTCTTC. This gives the protein CASSPTPSGTYNEQFF.

V is TRBV5-1 and J is TRBJ2-5, with 11 bases aligning to TRBD1. The J call may be faulty, since TRBJ2-7 better matches the DNA end. CDR3 length equals 15 residues. Germline CDR1 reads SGHRS; CDR2 reads YFSETQ. The CDR3 sequence is CASSSGTGGTYEQYF. CDR3 DNA sequence: TGCGCCAGCAGCAGTGGGACAGGGGGGACCTACGAGCAGTACTTC.

This chain uses TRBV5-1 with TRBJ1-6; D remains ambiguous. V was cut by 1 base and J by 5 bases, with 13 bases left in between. Germline CDR1 is SGHRS and CDR2 is YFSETQ. CDR3 length: 16 residues. This CDR3 reads CASSLITEGNNSPLHF. CDR3 nucleotides: TGCGCCAGCAGCTTGATAACGGAAGGCAATAATTCACCCCTCCACTTT.